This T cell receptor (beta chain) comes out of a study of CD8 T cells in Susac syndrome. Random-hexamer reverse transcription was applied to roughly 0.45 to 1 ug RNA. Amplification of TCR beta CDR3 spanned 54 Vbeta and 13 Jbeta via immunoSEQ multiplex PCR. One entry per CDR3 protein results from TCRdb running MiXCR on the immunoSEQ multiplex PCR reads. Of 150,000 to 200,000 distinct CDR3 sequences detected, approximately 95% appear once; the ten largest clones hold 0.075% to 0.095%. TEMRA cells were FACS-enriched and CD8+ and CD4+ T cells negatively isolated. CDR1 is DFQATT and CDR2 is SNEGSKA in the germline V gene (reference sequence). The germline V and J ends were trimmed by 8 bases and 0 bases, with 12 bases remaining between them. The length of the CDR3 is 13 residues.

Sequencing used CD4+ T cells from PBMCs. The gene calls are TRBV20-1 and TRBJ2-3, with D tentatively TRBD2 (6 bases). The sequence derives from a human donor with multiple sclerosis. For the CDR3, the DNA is TGCAGTCCGTTCGGGACTAGCACAGATACGCAGTATTTT. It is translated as CSPFGTSTDTQYF.